This section outlines one T cell receptor (beta chain) sequence together with its context. This sample is drawn from a study of monozygotic twins with inflammatory bowel disease. Germline values: CDR1 MNHEY, CDR2 SVGAGI. This CDR3 is 15 amino acids long. TCRdb re-called the 5' RACE reads; one entry per CDR3 protein, DNA not given. The specimen's table records approximately 150,000 distinct CDR3 sequences. The origin of this receptor is a human donor with ulcerative colitis or Crohn's disease, or a healthy co-twin of an affected twin (not recorded which). The sequencing sample was made of blood. The chain has TRBV6-5 and TRBJ1-2; TCRdb reports TRBD1, a call that lacks DNA to check it against. This chain's CDR3 is CASSYFGGQGRSYTF.